The rows below give T cell receptor beta chains drawn from one sample of a study of OX40 agonist ivuxolimab in advanced cancers. The method was immunoSEQ multiplex PCR; TCRdb's version includes in-frame clones alone and lacks a portion of them. The profile shows 76,000 or so clones, over 90% of them singletons. This specimen was CD4+ or CD8+ T cells sorted from blood, taken in a trial of the OX40 agonist ivuxolimab. Source of these receptors: an adult with an advanced solid tumor such as melanoma, head and neck, liver or kidney cancer. Each CDR3 is given with its conserved first and last residue. A D gene is named only where the DNA matches it firmly. Expanded clones get a size class; other rows say once, few or many, or leave the size out.

>.|TRBV6-1|.|TRBJ1-4
CASSESGDSNEKLFF
TGTGCCAGCAGTGAGTCAGGGGACTCTAATGAAAAACTGTTTTTT
>.|TRBV11-2|TRBD2|TRBJ2-2
CASSVTSAGELFF
TGTGCCAGCAGCGTAACTAGCGCCGGGGAGCTGTTTTTT
>.|TRBV5-6|TRBD1|TRBJ2-1
CASRPGQGVNEQFF
TGTGCCAGCCGACCGGGACAGGGTGTAAATGAGCAGTTCTTC
>.|TRBV12-2|.|TRBJ1-3
CASRSSRRRNTIYF
TGTGCAAGTCGCTCCAGTCGGAGGAGAAACACCATATATTTT
>once|TRBV1|.|TRBJ1-5
CTSSQDHSPGSNQPQHF
TGCACCAGCAGCCAAGATCACAGCCCCGGTAGCAATCAGCCCCAGCATTTT
>.|TRBV21-1|.|TRBJ2-3
CASSNVPGDSDTQYF
TGTGCCAGCAGCAATGTTCCGGGAGACTCCGATACGCAGTATTTT
>few|TRBV19|TRBD1|TRBJ1-5
CASSLRGSQPQHF
TGTGCCAGTAGTCTCAGGGGGAGTCAGCCCCAGCATTTT
>.|TRBV5-6|TRBD2|TRBJ2-1
CASSLGTSGYNEQFF
TGTGCCAGCAGCTTAGGAACTAGCGGCTACAATGAGCAGTTCTTC
>.|TRBV4-3|.|TRBJ1-1
CASSQEGRSEAFF
TGCGCCAGCAGCCAAGAAGGAAGGTCTGAAGCTTTCTTT
>.|TRBV4-1|TRBD2|TRBJ2-1
CASSPDWAGGNEQFF
TGCGCCAGCAGCCCCGACTGGGCGGGAGGCAATGAGCAGTTCTTC
>.|TRBV28|TRBD1|TRBJ2-5
CASSWDRGTQETQYF
TGTGCCAGCAGTTGGGACAGGGGAACCCAAGAGACCCAGTACTTC
>.|TRBV10-3|TRBD2|TRBJ2-2
CAILAGDTGELFF
TGTGCCATCCTAGCGGGGGATACCGGGGAGCTGTTTTTT
>.|TRBV11-2|.|TRBJ1-5
CASSFGGGNNQPQHF
TGTGCCAGCAGCTTTGGAGGGGGAAACAATCAGCCCCAGCATTTT
>.|TRBV7-8|TRBD1|TRBJ2-7
CASSSPGQPYEQYF
TGTGCCAGCAGCTCGCCGGGACAGCCCTACGAGCAGTACTTC
>.|TRBV19|TRBD1|TRBJ1-1
CASSPQGDEAFF
TGTGCCAGTAGTCCACAGGGGGATGAAGCTTTCTTT
>.|TRBV5-6|.|TRBJ2-3
CASSLLVGVSLGTDTQYF
TGTGCCAGCAGCTTGCTCGTCGGGGTTAGTTTGGGCACAGATACGCAGTATTTT
>.|TRBV6-1|TRBD1|TRBJ1-1
CASSGSGTVNTEAFF
TGTGCCAGCAGTGGTTCCGGGACAGTGAACACTGAAGCTTTCTTT
>.|TRBV7-2|.|TRBJ2-7
CASSFVGGPSYEQYF
TGTGCCAGCAGCTTCGTGGGGGGGCCGTCCTACGAGCAGTACTTC
>once|TRBV29-1|.|TRBJ2-2
CSAFSTVTGELFF
TGCAGCGCCTTTTCGACGGTCACCGGGGAGCTGTTTTTT
>.|TRBV13|.|TRBJ1-1
CASSPPSEGPTEAFF
TGTGCCAGCAGCCCCCCTTCGGAGGGCCCCACTGAAGCTTTCTTT
>.|TRBV25-1|.|TRBJ1-1
CASSPTARFTEAFF
TGTGCCAGCAGTCCTACAGCCCGTTTCACTGAAGCTTTCTTT
>.|TRBV7-2|.|TRBJ1-4
CASSLEVDVRGGEKLFF
TGTGCCAGCAGCTTAGAGGTGGATGTAAGGGGGGGCGAAAAACTGTTTTTT
>.|TRBV19|TRBD1|TRBJ2-3
CASSIDLRGQDTQYF
TGTGCCAGTAGTATAGATCTGAGGGGGCAAGATACGCAGTATTTT
>.|TRBV2|.|TRBJ1-2
CASSESGVYGYTF
TGTGCCAGCAGTGAATCTGGGGTCTATGGCTACACCTTC
>.|TRBV7-2|.|TRBJ2-1
CASSLFDYPGNEQFF
TGTGCCAGCAGCTTATTCGACTACCCAGGCAATGAGCAGTTCTTC
>.|TRBV5-1|TRBD1|TRBJ1-2
CASSLTGGAYGYTF
TGCGCCAGCAGCTTGACAGGGGGCGCGTATGGCTACACCTTC
>medium-sized|TRBV14|TRBD1|TRBJ2-7
CASSQDLGQGYEQYF
TGTGCCAGCAGCCAAGACCTGGGACAGGGATACGAGCAGTACTTC
>.|TRBV19|TRBD1|TRBJ1-2
CASSITQGAWYGYTF
TGTGCCAGTAGTATAACCCAGGGGGCTTGGTATGGCTACACCTTC
>.|TRBV27|.|TRBJ1-1
CASSSLTGISEAFF
TGTGCCAGCAGTTCATTGACGGGGATATCTGAAGCTTTCTTT
>.|TRBV27|.|TRBJ1-2
CASSLSGGRVYGYTF
TGTGCCAGCAGTTTATCGGGGGGCAGGGTCTATGGCTACACCTTC
>.|TRBV9|TRBD1|TRBJ1-1
CASSVVGTGGTEAFF
TGTGCCAGCAGCGTAGTAGGGACAGGGGGCACTGAAGCTTTCTTT
>.|TRBV5-1|TRBD2|TRBJ2-7
CASSFGTSGAYEQYF
TGCGCCAGCAGCTTCGGGACTAGCGGGGCCTACGAGCAGTACTTC
>.|TRBV10-2|.|TRBJ2-5
CASSELGWDETQYF
TGCGCCAGCAGTGAACTGGGGTGGGACGAGACCCAGTACTTC
>once|TRBV6-1|.|TRBJ2-4
CASIGSKNIQYF
TGTGCCAGCATCGGCTCCAAAAACATTCAGTACTTC
>once|TRBV30|.|TRBJ2-5
CAWIGPPGGETQYF
TGTGCCTGGATCGGACCCCCCGGGGGAGAGACCCAGTACTTC
>.|TRBV9|.|TRBJ1-2
CASDPAGPNYGYTF
TGTGCCAGCGACCCAGCGGGCCCTAACTATGGCTACACCTTC
>.|TRBV7-2|.|TRBJ1-2
CASSYSSNYGYTF
TGTGCCAGCAGCTACAGCTCTAACTATGGCTACACCTTC
>.|TRBV5-1|.|TRBJ2-1
CASSSPFKQGSYNEQFF
TGCGCCAGCAGCTCGCCCTTCAAACAGGGTTCCTACAATGAGCAGTTCTTC
>.|TRBV4-1|.|TRBJ2-7
CASSQDAGGAYEQYF
TGCGCCAGCAGCCAAGATGCAGGAGGGGCCTACGAGCAGTACTTC
>.|TRBV4-2|TRBD2|TRBJ2-7
CASSHGTSGRNEQYF
TGTGCCAGCAGCCATGGGACTAGCGGGAGGAACGAGCAGTACTTC
>.|TRBV28|.|TRBJ1-6
CASSLGRVGSPLHF
TGTGCCAGCAGTTTGGGGAGGGTTGGCTCACCCCTCCACTTT
>.|TRBV29-1|.|TRBJ2-7
CSVEDAGNSYEQYF
TGCAGCGTTGAAGATGCCGGCAACTCCTACGAGCAGTACTTC
>.|TRBV19|TRBD2|TRBJ2-7
CASSLSPGLARKQYF
TGTGCCAGTAGTCTATCACCGGGACTAGCGCGAAAGCAGTACTTC
>.|TRBV6-5|TRBD2|TRBJ2-2
CASSYSGGPNTGELFF
TGTGCCAGCAGTTACTCGGGAGGGCCGAACACCGGGGAGCTGTTTTTT
>.|TRBV5-1|.|TRBJ2-7
CASSFAVRSGNYEQYF
TGCGCCAGCAGCTTCGCGGTTCGTAGCGGAAACTACGAGCAGTACTTC
>.|TRBV9|.|TRBJ2-3
CASSPHGGGSDTQYF
TGTGCCAGCAGCCCACATGGGGGGGGCTCGGATACGCAGTATTTT
>.|TRBV5-6|TRBD1|TRBJ1-2
CASSLSRTGSYGYTF
TGTGCCAGCAGCTTGTCCCGGACAGGAAGCTATGGCTACACCTTC
>.|TRBV9|.|TRBJ2-7
CASSVGAVADYEQYF
TGTGCCAGCAGCGTGGGTGCGGTAGCCGACTACGAGCAGTACTTC
>.|TRBV6-5|TRBD2|TRBJ2-3
CASSYKLAGVDTQYF
TGTGCCAGCAGTTACAAACTAGCGGGAGTGGATACGCAGTATTTT
>once|TRBV19|.|TRBJ1-5
CASSISQTYSNQPQHF
TGTGCCAGTAGTATTTCACAGACCTATAGCAATCAGCCCCAGCATTTT
>.|TRBV5-8|.|TRBJ2-1
CASSLRALAYNEQFF
TGTGCCAGCAGCTTGAGGGCACTAGCATACAATGAGCAGTTCTTC
>.|TRBV6-5|.|TRBJ2-7
CASKGPNPYEQYF
TGTGCCAGCAAGGGGCCCAACCCCTACGAGCAGTACTTC
>.|TRBV29-1|TRBD1|TRBJ2-7
CSVWDRESYEQYF
TGCAGCGTTTGGGACAGGGAGTCCTACGAGCAGTACTTC
>.|TRBV6-5|.|TRBJ2-7
CASSYSIAYEQYF
TGTGCCAGCAGTTACTCGATCGCCTACGAGCAGTACTTC
>.|TRBV2|TRBD1|TRBJ2-1
CASSDGDRASYNEQFF
TGTGCCAGCAGTGATGGGGACAGAGCCTCCTACAATGAGCAGTTCTTC
>few|TRBV4-2|.|TRBJ2-7
CASSQGALGYEQYF
TGTGCCAGCAGCCAAGGGGCCCTTGGGTACGAGCAGTACTTC
>.|TRBV5-8|TRBD1|TRBJ2-7
CASRHLLGQGVDEQYF
TGTGCCAGCAGACACTTGTTGGGACAGGGAGTTGACGAGCAGTACTTC
>.|TRBV27|TRBD1|TRBJ1-1
CASSPPGGYTEAFF
TGTGCCAGCAGTCCTCCAGGGGGCTACACTGAAGCTTTCTTT
>once|TRBV7-2|.|TRBJ2-7
CASSPGSYEQYF
TGTGCCAGCAGCCCCGGCTCCTACGAGCAGTACTTC
>.|TRBV11-2|TRBD1|TRBJ2-5
CASSLEGTGTETQYF
TGTGCCAGCAGCTTAGAGGGGACAGGGACAGAGACCCAGTACTTC